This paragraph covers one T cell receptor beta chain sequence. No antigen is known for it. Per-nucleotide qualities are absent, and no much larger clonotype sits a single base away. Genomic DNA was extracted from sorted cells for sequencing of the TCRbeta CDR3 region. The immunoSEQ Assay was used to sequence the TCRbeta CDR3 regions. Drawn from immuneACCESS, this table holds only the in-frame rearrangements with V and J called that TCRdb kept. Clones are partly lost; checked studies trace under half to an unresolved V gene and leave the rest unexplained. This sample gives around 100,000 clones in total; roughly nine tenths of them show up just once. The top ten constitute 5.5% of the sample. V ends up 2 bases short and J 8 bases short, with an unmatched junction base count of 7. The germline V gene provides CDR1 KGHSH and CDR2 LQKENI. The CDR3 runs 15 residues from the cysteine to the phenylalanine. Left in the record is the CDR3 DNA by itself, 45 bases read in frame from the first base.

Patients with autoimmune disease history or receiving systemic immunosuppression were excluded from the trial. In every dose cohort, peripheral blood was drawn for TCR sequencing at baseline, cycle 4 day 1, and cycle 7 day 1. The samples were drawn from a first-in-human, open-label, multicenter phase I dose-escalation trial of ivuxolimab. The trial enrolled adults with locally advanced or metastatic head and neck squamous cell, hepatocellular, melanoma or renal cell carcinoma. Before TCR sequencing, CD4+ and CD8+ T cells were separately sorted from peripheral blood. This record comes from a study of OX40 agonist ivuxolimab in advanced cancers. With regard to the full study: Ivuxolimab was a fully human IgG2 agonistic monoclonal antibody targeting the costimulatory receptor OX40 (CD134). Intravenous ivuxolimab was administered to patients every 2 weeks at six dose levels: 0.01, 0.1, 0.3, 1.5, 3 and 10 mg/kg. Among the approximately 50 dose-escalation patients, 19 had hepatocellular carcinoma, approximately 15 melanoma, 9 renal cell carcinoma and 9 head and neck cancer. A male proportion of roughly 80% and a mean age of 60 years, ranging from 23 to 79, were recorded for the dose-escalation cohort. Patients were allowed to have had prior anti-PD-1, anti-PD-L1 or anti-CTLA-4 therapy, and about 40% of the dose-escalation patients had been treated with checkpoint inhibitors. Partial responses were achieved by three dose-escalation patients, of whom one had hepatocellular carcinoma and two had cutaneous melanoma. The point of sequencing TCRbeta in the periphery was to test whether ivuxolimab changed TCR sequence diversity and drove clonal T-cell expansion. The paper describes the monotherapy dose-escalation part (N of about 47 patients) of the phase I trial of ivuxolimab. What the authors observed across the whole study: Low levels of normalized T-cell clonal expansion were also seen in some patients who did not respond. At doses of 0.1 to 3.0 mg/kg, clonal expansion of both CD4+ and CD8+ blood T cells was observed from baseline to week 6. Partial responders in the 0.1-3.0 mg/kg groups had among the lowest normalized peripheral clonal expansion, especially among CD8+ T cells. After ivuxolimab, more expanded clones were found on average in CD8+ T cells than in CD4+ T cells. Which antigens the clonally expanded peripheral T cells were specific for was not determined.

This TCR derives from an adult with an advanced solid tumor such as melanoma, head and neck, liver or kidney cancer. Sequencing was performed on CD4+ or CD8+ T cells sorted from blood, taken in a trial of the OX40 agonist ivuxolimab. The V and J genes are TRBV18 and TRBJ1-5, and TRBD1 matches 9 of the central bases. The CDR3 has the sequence CASSPGDRVGEPQHF. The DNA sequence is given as TGTGCCAGCTCACCAGGGGACAGGGTAGGAGAGCCCCAGCATTTT.